Listed below are T cell receptor beta chains from one sample, sequenced in a study of identifying expanded T cells in peripheral blood. TCRdb keeps only in-frame clones here, not all; method: immunoSEQ multiplex PCR. This sample has 75,000 to 95,000 clones, with roughly 90% found just once. The sequenced material came from blood. These receptors were obtained from a person aged 18 to 70 in good health. Each CDR3 is given with its conserved first and last residue. The D gene is left open where the match is weak. Clone size is stated in some rows and not others, as once, few, many or a class when expanded.

TRBV4-2	TRBJ2-6	.	.	TGTGCCAGCAGCCAAGAGGGTAGCCCTGGGGCCAACGTCCTGACTTTC	CASSQEGSPGANVLTF
TRBV7-9	TRBJ1-2	.	.	TGTGCCAGCAGCCCCCAGGGAGCTGCTAACTATGGCTACACCTTC	CASSPQGAANYGYTF
TRBV7-9	TRBJ2-5	.	once	TGTGCCAGCAGCTTAGCAATGGAGACCCAGTACTTC	CASSLAMETQYF
TRBV6-5	TRBJ2-5	.	.	TGTGCCACCGGGTGGGTAGGAGAGACCCAGTACTTC	CATGWVGETQYF
TRBV4-3	TRBJ2-7	TRBD1	.	TGCGCCAGCAGCCAAGCGGCCAGGGGGAACGAGCAGTACTTC	CASSQAARGNEQYF
TRBV7-3	TRBJ2-5	TRBD2	.	TGTGCCAGCAGCTCCCTAGGACTAGCAGGGGAGACCCAGTACTTC	CASSSLGLAGETQYF
TRBV25-1	TRBJ2-5	.	.	TGTGCCAGCAGTGAAAGTGGCACGGAGACCCAGTACTTC	CASSESGTETQYF
TRBV6-5	TRBJ2-7	.	once	TGTGCCAGCAGCCAGTCCCAGCAGGTCTACGAGCAGTACTTC	CASSQSQQVYEQYF
TRBV7-2	TRBJ1-2	.	.	TGTGCCAGCAGGTCCGGGGGGGGCGGTGGCTACACCTTC	CASRSGGGGGYTF
TRBV4-3	TRBJ2-1	.	.	TGCGCCAGCAGCGATGTGCAGGGCTCCTCCTACAATGAGCAGTTCTTC	CASSDVQGSSYNEQFF
TRBV2	TRBJ1-4	TRBD1	.	TGTGCCAGCACCGGGACAGGGAATGAAAAACTGTTTTTT	CASTGTGNEKLFF
TRBV28	TRBJ2-1	TRBD2	.	TGTGCCATCAACCGGGAGGACAATGAGCAGTTCTTC	CAINREDNEQFF
TRBV7-8	TRBJ2-7	TRBD1	once	TGTGCCAGCAGCTTAGTACAGGGGGCCCGCTACGAGCAGTACTTC	CASSLVQGARYEQYF
TRBV30	TRBJ2-2	.	few	TGTGCCTGGAGTTTATTATCGAACACCGGGGAGCTGTTTTTT	CAWSLLSNTGELFF
TRBV6-6	TRBJ1-1	.	.	TGTGCCAGCAGTTACTCTGACTGGAACACTGAAGCTTTCTTT	CASSYSDWNTEAFF
TRBV27	TRBJ1-1	TRBD1	.	TGTGCCACCAGGGGGGGAGGAAGCACTGAAGCTTTCTTT	CATRGGGSTEAFF
TRBV30	TRBJ1-2	.	.	TGTGCCTGGGGCCTTGACAGTAACTATGGAGGCTACACCTTC	CAWGLDSNYGGYTF
TRBV6-6	TRBJ1-6	.	.	TGTGCCAGCAGTTCCCCGACCCACTCCTCGGTGGCCCTCCACTTT	CASSSPTHSSVALHF
TRBV13	TRBJ2-1	TRBD2	.	TGTGCCAGCGGACTAGCGGGCGGGGAGCAGTTCTTC	CASGLAGGEQFF
TRBV14	TRBJ2-7	.	.	TGTGCCAGCAGCCAAGGCATCAGCTCCTACGAGCAGTACTTC	CASSQGISSYEQYF
TRBV7-3	TRBJ2-3	TRBD2	many	TGTGCCAGCAGCCTAGCGGGAGGGGCCGATACGCAGTATTTT	CASSLAGGADTQYF
TRBV7-2	TRBJ1-2	TRBD1	.	TGTGCCAGCAGCCCCGACAGGGGCGACTATGGCTACACCTTC	CASSPDRGDYGYTF
TRBV5-5	TRBJ2-1	.	once	TGTGCCAGCAGCTTGGGACTGCAGTTCTTC	CASSLGLQFF
TRBV28	TRBJ1-2	TRBD1	.	TGTGCCAGCAGTCTCCCTCAGACAGGGAGGAGATATGGCTACACCTTC	CASSLPQTGRRYGYTF
TRBV28	TRBJ1-5	TRBD1	.	TGTGCCAGCAGTTCTCGACAGGGTTGGCAGCCCCAGCATTTT	CASSSRQGWQPQHF
TRBV28	TRBJ1-1	TRBD1	.	TGTGCCAACAGTCTAGGGACAGGGCGGGAAGCTTTCTTT	CANSLGTGREAFF
TRBV28	TRBJ1-2	TRBD1	few	TGTGCCAGCAGTTTACCCGGACAGGGCGCGAAAGTCTATGGCTACACCTTC	CASSLPGQGAKVYGYTF
TRBV4-3	TRBJ2-7	TRBD1	.	TGCGCCAGCAGCCAAGACATTCCCCGGGACAGGGGTTACGAGCAGTACTTC	CASSQDIPRDRGYEQYF
TRBV7-9	TRBJ2-7	TRBD1	.	TGTGCCAGCAGCCAGATCCGGGACAGACCCAGGCAGCAGTACTTC	CASSQIRDRPRQQYF
TRBV18	TRBJ1-1	.	.	TGTGCCAGCTCACCACTTTCTGACAGGAGCGCTGAAGCTTTCTTT	CASSPLSDRSAEAFF
TRBV27	TRBJ1-6	.	.	TGTGCCAGCAGAGGCATTTCTAGGGATAGTTCACCCCTCCACTTT	CASRGISRDSSPLHF
TRBV5-1	TRBJ2-3	.	once	TGCGCCAGCAGCCCCCCTTTGTTAGGGGCACCAATTGCAGATACGCAGTATTTT	CASSPPLLGAPIADTQYF
TRBV2	TRBJ2-7	.	.	TGTGCCAGCAGTGAATCGCTAGACTACGAGCAGTACTTC	CASSESLDYEQYF
TRBV21-1	TRBJ1-2	.	.	TGTGCCACCACCGTTTTGTACACCTTC	CATTVLYTF
TRBV4-1	TRBJ2-2	.	.	TGCGCCAGCAGCCAAGATCCTCAAAAGGTCGGGGGTAGCACCGGGGAGCTGTTTTTT	CASSQDPQKVGGSTGELFF
TRBV15	TRBJ2-5	.	.	TGTGCCTCCAACCGGTACCAAGAGACCCAGTACTTC	CASNRYQETQYF
TRBV28	TRBJ2-1	.	.	TGTGCCAACAGGGACTTGACGTCCGGGGAGCAGTTCTTC	CANRDLTSGEQFF
TRBV28	TRBJ1-2	.	.	TGTGCCAGCAGAGTTTCTCGGGGTATGGGGAACTATGGCTACACCTTC	CASRVSRGMGNYGYTF
TRBV29-1	TRBJ2-7	.	.	TGCAGCGTTGAAGAGTTTTCGGAGAAACAAGAGCAGTACTTC	CSVEEFSEKQEQYF
TRBV9	TRBJ2-4	.	.	TGTGCCAGCAGCGAACAGGGGAACGGGGGAAACATTCAGTACTTC	CASSEQGNGGNIQYF
TRBV30	TRBJ2-2	TRBD1	few	TGTGCCTGGAGTCGAGTGAGACAGGGAATCACCGGGGAGCTGTTTTTT	CAWSRVRQGITGELFF
TRBV6-6	TRBJ1-1	.	.	TGTGCCAGCAGAGGGGGGGATGAAGCTTTCTTT	CASRGGDEAFF
TRBV7-2	TRBJ2-7	TRBD2	few	TGTGCCAGCAGCGTAGCGGGGGGTTCCTACGAGCAGTACTTC	CASSVAGGSYEQYF
TRBV7-9	TRBJ2-1	.	once	TGTGCCAGCAGCTTGTGGGACTCGAGTGAGCAGTTCTTC	CASSLWDSSEQFF
TRBV4-3	TRBJ2-1	TRBD2	.	TGCGCCTCTCGCGCTAGCGGGAGAGATGAGCAGTTCTTC	CASRASGRDEQFF
TRBV7-2	TRBJ2-1	.	.	TGTGCCAGCAGCTTTACGGGAGAGTTCGATGAGCAGTTCTTC	CASSFTGEFDEQFF
TRBV5-1	TRBJ2-2	.	.	TGCGCCAGCAGCTTGGATGGTAGCGAAGGCGGGGAGCTGTTTTTT	CASSLDGSEGGELFF
TRBV7-3	TRBJ2-2	.	.	TGTGCCAGCAGCCGTCAGCCGAACACCGGGGAGCTGTTTTTT	CASSRQPNTGELFF
TRBV11-3	TRBJ1-1	TRBD1	.	TGTGCCAGCAGCACAGGGGTTGGCACTGAAGCTTTCTTT	CASSTGVGTEAFF
TRBV2	TRBJ2-5	.	.	TGTGCCAGCAGGCTGGCGGGAGAGACCCAGTACTTC	CASRLAGETQYF
TRBV5-1	TRBJ2-1	.	few	TGCGCCAGCAGCCCCGGAGGGGACAATGAGCAGTTCTTC	CASSPGGDNEQFF
TRBV4-3	TRBJ1-1	TRBD1	.	TGCGCCAGCAGCGAAAGGTACAGGGGGCATGGTGAAGCTTTCTTT	CASSERYRGHGEAFF
TRBV11-2	TRBJ2-3	.	.	TGTGCCAGCGGGCTAATCGGCGGAAGCACAGATACGCAGTATTTT	CASGLIGGSTDTQYF
TRBV19	TRBJ2-4	TRBD1	.	TGTGCCAGTAGTATAGCCCGGGACAGGGGTCGAGACATTCAGTACTTC	CASSIARDRGRDIQYF
TRBV7-9	TRBJ1-1	TRBD1	.	TGTGCCAGCAGCGAGGACAGGCCGGCTGAAGCTTTCTTT	CASSEDRPAEAFF
TRBV30	TRBJ1-6	TRBD1	.	TGTGCCTGGCGGGACAGATTTAATTCACCCCTCCACTTT	CAWRDRFNSPLHF
TRBV7-2	TRBJ2-5	TRBD2	.	TGTGCCAGCAGCCCCATAGGACTAGCGGGAACTGAGACCCAGTACTTC	CASSPIGLAGTETQYF
TRBV19	TRBJ2-5	.	.	TGTGCCAGTAGTATAGTTAGTGGGGAGACCCAGTACTTC	CASSIVSGETQYF
TRBV10-3	TRBJ1-2	TRBD1	.	TGTGCCATCAGTGAGACGATGGCCGGGACAGGGGTATATGGCTACACCTTC	CAISETMAGTGVYGYTF